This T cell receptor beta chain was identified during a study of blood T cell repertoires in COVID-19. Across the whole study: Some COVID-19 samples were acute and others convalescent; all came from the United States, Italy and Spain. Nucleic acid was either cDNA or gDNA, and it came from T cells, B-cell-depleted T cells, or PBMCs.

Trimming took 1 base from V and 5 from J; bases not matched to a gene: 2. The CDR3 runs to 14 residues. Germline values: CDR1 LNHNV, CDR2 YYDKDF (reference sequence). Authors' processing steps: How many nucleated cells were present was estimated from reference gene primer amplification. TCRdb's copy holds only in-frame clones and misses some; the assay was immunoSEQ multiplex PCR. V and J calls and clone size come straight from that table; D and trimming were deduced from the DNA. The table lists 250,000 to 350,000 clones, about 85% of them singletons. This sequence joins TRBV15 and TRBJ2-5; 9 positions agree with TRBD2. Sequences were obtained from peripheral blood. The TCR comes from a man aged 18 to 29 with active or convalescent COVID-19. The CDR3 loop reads CATSRVAGAETQYF. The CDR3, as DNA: TGTGCCACCAGCAGAGTAGCGGGAGCGGAGACCCAGTACTTC.